Presented here are 13 T cell receptor beta chains from one specimen sequenced in a study of OX40 agonist ivuxolimab in advanced cancers. Produced via immunoSEQ multiplex PCR; TCRdb's table is partial and in-frame only. The data show around 76,000 clones, roughly 89% seen once. The sequencing here drew on CD4+ or CD8+ T cells sorted from blood, taken in a trial of the OX40 agonist ivuxolimab. The receptors shown here come from an adult with an advanced solid tumor such as melanoma, head and neck, liver or kidney cancer.

The chain uses TRBV5-5 and TRBJ1-4; unclear D gene. In germline, CDR1 is SGHKS, CDR2 YYEKEE (reference sequence). Trimming pared 4 bases from V and 5 bases from J, leaving 9 bases between. The CDR3 totals 13 residues. CDR3 nucleotide sequence: TGTGCCAGCAGCCGGTCGGCGAATGAAAAACTGTTTTTT. Its translation: CASSRSANEKLFF.

This chain links TRBV11-2 with TRBJ1-5, with D perhaps matching TRBD1 (5 bases). Trimming took off 1 base at V and 1 base at J, with 11 bases between the two ends. Germline values: CDR1 SGHAT, CDR2 FQNNGV. CDR3 length: 16 amino acids. The CDR3 sequence: CASSLVRGRSNQPQHF. In DNA, the CDR3 is TGTGCCAGCAGCTTAGTTCGGGGGAGGAGCAATCAGCCCCAGCATTTT.

This clone has a single count. This chain's CDR3 is CASSVRRTSYEQYF. The CDR3 DNA reads TGTGCCAGCAGTGTAAGACGGACGAGCTACGAGCAGTACTTC. The chain employs TRBV27 and TRBJ2-5; D gene unclear. The tail of the sequence fits TRBJ2-7 better, so the J call may be wrong. Germline lookup yields CDR1 MNHEY and CDR2 SMNVEV (reference sequence). The CDR3 consists of 14 residues.

CDR3 sequence (DNA): TGTGCCAGCAGTTTAACCCGGACTAGCGGGGGGCAAGAGACCCAGTACTTC. Its translation is CASSLTRTSGGQETQYF. The chain links TRBV28 to TRBJ2-5; 14 bases line up with TRBD2. Losses at the gene ends were 2 bases for V and 2 bases for J; bases not matched to a gene: 4. Germline V gene sequence: CDR1 MDHEN, CDR2 SYDVKM. The length of the CDR3 is 17 residues.

The gene calls are TRBV28 and TRBJ1-1; no definite D call. The V end was cut by 8 bases, the J end by 6 bases, with 16 bases between. CDR1 is MDHEN, CDR2 SYDVKM, per germline. This CDR3 is 13 amino acids long. The CDR3 bases are TGTGCCAGCGGAGGCTGGACTAAGGCTGAAGCTTTCTTT. Translation gives CASGGWTKAEAFF.

This clone was counted between two and nine times. The chain uses TRBV28 and TRBJ1-2, with 9 positions matching TRBD1. Per the germline V gene, CDR1 is MDHEN and CDR2 is SYDVKM. This CDR3 is built from 15 residues. Unmatched junction bases numbered 10, after V lost 5 bases and J lost 6 bases. The CDR3 loop is CASSRPGTGTNGYTF. The CDR3 region has the DNA TGTGCCAGCAGTAGACCCGGGACAGGGACGAATGGCTACACCTTC.

The chain combines TRBV19 with TRBJ1-2, with D perhaps TRBD1 (5 bases). Germline values: CDR1 LNHDA, CDR2 SQIVND (reference sequence). The CDR3 runs to 17 residues. The V end lost 4 bases, the J end lost 4 bases, and 22 bases lay between the germline ends. The CDR3 nucleotides are TGTGCCAGTAGTACCCACTCTCGGGGGATTACGACCTATGGCTACACCTTC. It is translated as CASSTHSRGITTYGYTF.

This sequence joins TRBV19 and TRBJ1-4; 9 positions match TRBD1. The germline CDR1 and CDR2 sequences are LNHDA and SQIVND (reference sequence). V lost 3 bases to trimming and J lost 9 bases; unmatched junction nucleotides: 11. The CDR3 contains 16 residues. The CDR3 spells CASSMAPGQGLKKLFF. In DNA, the CDR3 is TGTGCCAGTAGTATGGCCCCGGGACAGGGCCTAAAAAAACTGTTTTTT.

This clone appeared once. The same CDR3 arises from other DNA sequences in this sample as well. The rearrangement uses TRBV2 and TRBJ1-1; D is ambiguous. The CDR3 consists of 14 residues. Per the germline V gene, CDR1 is SNHLY and CDR2 is FYNNEI. V gave up 4 bases and J gave up 2 bases, with 11 bases separating them. CDR3 sequence (DNA): TGTGCCAGCAGTGTAAAGGGAGAAAACACTGAAGCTTTCTTT. As protein: CASSVKGENTEAFF.

V gene TRBV6-6 combines with J gene TRBJ1-2, with 10 bases aligning to TRBD1. The germline V gene encodes CDR1 MNHNY and CDR2 SVGAGI (reference sequence). Trimming cost V 5 bases and J 2 bases; bases outside gene matches: 5. This CDR3 contains 15 residues. CDR3 sequence (DNA): TGTGCCAGCAGTATTCAGACAGGGGGCAACTATGGCTACACCTTC. Translating gives CASSIQTGGNYGYTF.

The V call is TRBV6-6, the J call TRBJ1-1; D unresolved. This CDR3 region has 12 residues. With 6 bases removed from V and 5 bases from J, the gap between germline ends came to 10 bases. Germline loops: CDR1 MNHNY, CDR2 SVGAGI (reference sequence). CDR3 residues: CASRHSSTEAFF. Here the CDR3 DNA reads TGTGCCAGCAGGCACAGCTCTACTGAAGCTTTCTTT.

As for this clone: Its ends do not fully match the called genes, so a read error is possible. The chain is built from TRBV4-1 and TRBJ2-7, with 8 bases that match TRBD2. Germline V gene sequence: CDR1 MGHRA, CDR2 YSYEKL. The CDR3 is 12 residues long. CDR3 in DNA: TGCGCCAGCAGCCAACGGTCACTAGCGGTAAGCTTC. This encodes CASSQRSLAVSF.

This clone was detected only once. This rearrangement joins TRBV4-1 to TRBJ2-1; 9 bases line up with TRBD1. The J segment lost 4 bases and the V segment lost 5 bases, leaving 6 bases of the junction unmatched. The germline V gene has CDR1 MGHRA and CDR2 YSYEKL. The CDR3 covers 15 residues. DNA of the CDR3: TGCGCCAGCAGCAGCCGGGACAGGGCATACAATGAGCAGTTCTTC. Its protein product is CASSSRDRAYNEQFF.